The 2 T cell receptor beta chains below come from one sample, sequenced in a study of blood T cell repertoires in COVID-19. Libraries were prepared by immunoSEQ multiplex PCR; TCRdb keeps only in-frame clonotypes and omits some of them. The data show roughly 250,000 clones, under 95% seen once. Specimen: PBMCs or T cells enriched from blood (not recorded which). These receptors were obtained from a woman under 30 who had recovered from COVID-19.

In DNA, the CDR3 is TGTGCCACCAGCACCAATTACAGGGGCGGAGAGCAGTACTTC. This codes for CATSTNYRGGEQYF. The V and J genes are TRBV15 and TRBJ2-7; TRBD1 matches 7 bases. Germline V gives CDR1 LNHNV, CDR2 YYDKDF (reference sequence). Trimming at V came to 4 bases and at J to 7 bases, leaving 10 bases not matched to a gene. This CDR3 contains 14 residues.

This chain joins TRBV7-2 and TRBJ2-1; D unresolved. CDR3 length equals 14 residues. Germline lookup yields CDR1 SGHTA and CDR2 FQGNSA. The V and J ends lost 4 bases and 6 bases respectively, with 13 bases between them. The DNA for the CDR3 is TGTGCCAGCAGCTCCCCGCGATTTGGCAATGAGCAGTTCTTC. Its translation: CASSSPRFGNEQFF.